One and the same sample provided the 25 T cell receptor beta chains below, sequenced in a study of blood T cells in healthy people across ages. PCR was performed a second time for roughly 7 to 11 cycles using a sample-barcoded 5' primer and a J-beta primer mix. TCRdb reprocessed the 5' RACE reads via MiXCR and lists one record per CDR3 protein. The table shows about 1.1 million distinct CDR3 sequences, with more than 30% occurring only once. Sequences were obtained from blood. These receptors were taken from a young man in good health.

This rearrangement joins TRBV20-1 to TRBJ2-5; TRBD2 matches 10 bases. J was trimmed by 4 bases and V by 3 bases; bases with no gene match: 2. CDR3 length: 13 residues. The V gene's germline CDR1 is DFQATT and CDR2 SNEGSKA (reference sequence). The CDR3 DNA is TGCAGTGCTAGGGGGACTAGCGCAGAGACCCAGTACTTC. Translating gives CSARGTSAETQYF.

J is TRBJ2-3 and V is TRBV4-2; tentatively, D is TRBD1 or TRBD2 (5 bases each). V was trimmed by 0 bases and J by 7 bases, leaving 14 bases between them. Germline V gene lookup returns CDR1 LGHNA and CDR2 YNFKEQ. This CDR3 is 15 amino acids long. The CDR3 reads CASSQDSERGYTQYF. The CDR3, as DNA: TGTGCCAGCAGCCAAGATAGCGAAAGGGGATATACGCAGTATTTT.

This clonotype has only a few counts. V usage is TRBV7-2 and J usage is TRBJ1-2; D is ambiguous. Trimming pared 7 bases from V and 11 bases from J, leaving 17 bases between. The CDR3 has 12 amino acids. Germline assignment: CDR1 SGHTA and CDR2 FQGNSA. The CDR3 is CASTGGSLRYTF. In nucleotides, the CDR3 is TGTGCCAGCACGGGCGGCAGTTTGCGGTACACCTTC.

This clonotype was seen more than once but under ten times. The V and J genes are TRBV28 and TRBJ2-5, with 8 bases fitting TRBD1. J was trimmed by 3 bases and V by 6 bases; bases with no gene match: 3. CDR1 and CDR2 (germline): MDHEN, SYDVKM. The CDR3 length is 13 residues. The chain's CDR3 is CASRDRVKETQYF. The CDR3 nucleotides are TGTGCCAGCAGGGACAGGGTAAAAGAGACCCAGTACTTC.

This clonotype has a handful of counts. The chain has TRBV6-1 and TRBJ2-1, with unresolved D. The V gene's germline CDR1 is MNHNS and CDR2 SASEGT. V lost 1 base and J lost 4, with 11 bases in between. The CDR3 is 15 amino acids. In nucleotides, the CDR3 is TGTGCCAGCAGTGAAGAGAGGCAGAAATACAATGAGCAGTTCTTC. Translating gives CASSEERQKYNEQFF.

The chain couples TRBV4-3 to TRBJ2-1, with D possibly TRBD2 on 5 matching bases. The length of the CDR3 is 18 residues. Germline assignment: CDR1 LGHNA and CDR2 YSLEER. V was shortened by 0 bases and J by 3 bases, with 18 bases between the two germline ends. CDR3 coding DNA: TGCGCCAGCAGCCAAGACGCCTACGGCAGGACTCACTACAATGAGCAGTTCTTC. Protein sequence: CASSQDAYGRTHYNEQFF.

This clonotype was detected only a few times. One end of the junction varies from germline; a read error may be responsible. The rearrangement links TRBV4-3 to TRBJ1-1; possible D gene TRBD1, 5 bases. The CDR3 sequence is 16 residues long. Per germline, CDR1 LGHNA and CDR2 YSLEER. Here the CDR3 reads CASSRKGRAMNSEAFF. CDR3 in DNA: TGCGCCAGCAGCCGGAAAGGCAGGGCCATGAACTCTGAAGCTTTCTTT.

CDR3 sequence reads: CSAPRRGNFEAFF. CDR3 DNA sequence: TGCAGTGCTCCTCGACGGGGAAACTTTGAAGCTTTCTTT. V gene TRBV20-1 combines with J gene TRBJ1-1; D remains ambiguous. Germline CDR1 is DFQATT and CDR2 is SNEGSKA (reference sequence). V shed 5 bases and J shed 7 bases, with 17 bases lying between them. There are 13 residues in the CDR3.

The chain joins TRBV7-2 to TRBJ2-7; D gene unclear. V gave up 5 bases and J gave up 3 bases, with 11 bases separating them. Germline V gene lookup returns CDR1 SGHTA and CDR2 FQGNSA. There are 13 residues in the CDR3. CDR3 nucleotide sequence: TGTGCCAGCAGCACCCCTGGCCACTACGAGCAGTACTTC. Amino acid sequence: CASSTPGHYEQYF.

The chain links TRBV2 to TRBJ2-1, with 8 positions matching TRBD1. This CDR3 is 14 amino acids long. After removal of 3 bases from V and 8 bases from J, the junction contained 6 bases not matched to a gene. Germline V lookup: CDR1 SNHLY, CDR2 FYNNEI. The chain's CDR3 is CASSDPDRAHEQFF. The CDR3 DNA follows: TGTGCCAGCAGTGACCCGGACAGGGCCCATGAGCAGTTCTTC.

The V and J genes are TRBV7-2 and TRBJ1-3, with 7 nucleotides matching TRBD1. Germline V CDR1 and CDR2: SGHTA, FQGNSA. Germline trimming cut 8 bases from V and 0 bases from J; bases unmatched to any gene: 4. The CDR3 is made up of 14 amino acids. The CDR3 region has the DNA TGTGCCAGCGGAGGGGGCGGCTCTGGAAACACCATATATTTT. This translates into CASGGGGSGNTIYF.

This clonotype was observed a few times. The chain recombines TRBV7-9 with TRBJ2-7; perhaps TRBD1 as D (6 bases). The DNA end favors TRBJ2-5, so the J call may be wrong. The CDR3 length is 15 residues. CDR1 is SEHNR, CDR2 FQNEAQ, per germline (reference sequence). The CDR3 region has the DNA TGTGCCAGCAGCACCCGGGACACCTTTCTGGAGACCCAGTACTTC. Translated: CASSTRDTFLETQYF.

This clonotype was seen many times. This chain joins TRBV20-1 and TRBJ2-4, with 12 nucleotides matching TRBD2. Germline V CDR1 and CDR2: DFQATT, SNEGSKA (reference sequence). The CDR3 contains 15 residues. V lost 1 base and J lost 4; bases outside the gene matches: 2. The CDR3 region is CSARGTSGEKNIQYF. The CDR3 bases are TGCAGTGCTAGAGGGACTAGCGGGGAAAAAAACATTCAGTACTTC.

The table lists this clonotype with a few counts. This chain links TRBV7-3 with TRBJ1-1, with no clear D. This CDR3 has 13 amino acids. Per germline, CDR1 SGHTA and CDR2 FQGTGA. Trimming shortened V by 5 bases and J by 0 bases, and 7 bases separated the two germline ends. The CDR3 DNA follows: TGTGCCAGCAGCCATGACTTGAACACTGAAGCTTTCTTT. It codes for CASSHDLNTEAFF.

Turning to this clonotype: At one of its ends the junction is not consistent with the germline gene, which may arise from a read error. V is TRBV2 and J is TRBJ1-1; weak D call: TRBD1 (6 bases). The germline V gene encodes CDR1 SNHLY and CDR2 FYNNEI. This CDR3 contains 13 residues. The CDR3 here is CASRTTGLSEAFF. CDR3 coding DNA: TGTGCCAGCAGGACGACAGGACTGTCTGAGGCTTTCTTT.

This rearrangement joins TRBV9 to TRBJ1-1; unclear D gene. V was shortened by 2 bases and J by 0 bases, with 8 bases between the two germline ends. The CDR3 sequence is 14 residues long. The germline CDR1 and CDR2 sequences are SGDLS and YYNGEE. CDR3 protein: CASSVGSLNTEAFF. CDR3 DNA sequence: TGTGCCAGCAGCGTCGGATCCCTGAACACTGAAGCTTTCTTT.

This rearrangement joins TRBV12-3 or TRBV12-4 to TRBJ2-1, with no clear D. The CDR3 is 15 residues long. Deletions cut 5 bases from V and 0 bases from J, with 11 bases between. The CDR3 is CASSPRFRSYNEQFF. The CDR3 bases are TGTGCCAGCAGTCCCAGGTTCCGCTCCTACAATGAGCAGTTCTTC.

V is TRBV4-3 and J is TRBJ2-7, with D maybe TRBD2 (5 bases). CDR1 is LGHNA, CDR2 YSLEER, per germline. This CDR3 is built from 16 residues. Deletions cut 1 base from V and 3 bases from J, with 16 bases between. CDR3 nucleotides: TGCGCCAGCAGCCAAGCCCGAGTCCGTGAGGGCTACGAGCAGTACTTC. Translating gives CASSQARVREGYEQYF.

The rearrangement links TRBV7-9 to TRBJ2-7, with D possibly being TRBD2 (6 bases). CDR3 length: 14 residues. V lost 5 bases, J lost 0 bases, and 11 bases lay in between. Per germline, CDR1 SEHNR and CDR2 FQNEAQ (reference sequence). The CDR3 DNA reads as TGTGCCAGCAGCCGGGACTTCAACTCCTACGAGCAGTACTTC. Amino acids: CASSRDFNSYEQYF.

CDR3 loop: CASSESRLSYNEQYF. Written as DNA, the CDR3 is TGTGCCAGCAGTGAAAGTCGGCTCTCCTACAATGAGCAGTACTTC. This chain links TRBV25-1 with TRBJ2-1; D is uncertain. The J call may be faulty, since TRBJ2-7 better matches the DNA end. Germline V gene lookup returns CDR1 MGHDK and CDR2 SYGVNS. This CDR3 has 15 amino acids.

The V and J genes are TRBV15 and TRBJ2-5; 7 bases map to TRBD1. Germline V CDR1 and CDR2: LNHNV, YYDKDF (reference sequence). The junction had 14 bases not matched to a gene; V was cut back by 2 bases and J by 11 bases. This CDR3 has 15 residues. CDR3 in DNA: TGTGCCACCAGCAGACTCCCGACAGGGCTGGTCCAGCAGTACTTC. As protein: CATSRLPTGLVQQYF. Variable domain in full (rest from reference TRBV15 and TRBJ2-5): DAMVIQNPRYQVTQFGKPVTLSCSQTLNHNVMYWYQQKSSQAPKLLFHYYDKDFNNEADTPDNFQSRRPNTSFCFLDIRSPGLGDTAMYLCATSRLPTGLVQQYFGPGTRLLVL.

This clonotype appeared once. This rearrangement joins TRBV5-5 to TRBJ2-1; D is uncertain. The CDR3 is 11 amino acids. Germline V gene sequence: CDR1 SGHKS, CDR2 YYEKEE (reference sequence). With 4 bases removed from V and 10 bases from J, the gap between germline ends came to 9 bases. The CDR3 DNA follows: TGTGCCAGCAGCACAGATTACGAGCAGTTCTTC. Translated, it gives CASSTDYEQFF.

DNA for the CDR3: TGCAGTGCTGGCGGCCCACACAATGAGCAGTTCTTC. Protein sequence: CSAGGPHNEQFF. The chain joins TRBV20-1 to TRBJ2-1; D is ambiguous. This CDR3 is 12 amino acids long. Germline values: CDR1 DFQATT, CDR2 SNEGSKA (reference sequence). Trimming shortened V by 5 bases and J by 5 bases, and 10 bases separated the two germline ends.

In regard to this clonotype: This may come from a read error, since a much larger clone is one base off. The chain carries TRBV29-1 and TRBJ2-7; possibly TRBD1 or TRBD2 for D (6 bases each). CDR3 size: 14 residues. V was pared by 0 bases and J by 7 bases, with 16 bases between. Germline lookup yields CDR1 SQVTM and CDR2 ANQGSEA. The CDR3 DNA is TGCAGCGTTGAAGACGTGAGGGGGGCAAATGAGCAGTACTTC. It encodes CSVEDVRGANEQYF.

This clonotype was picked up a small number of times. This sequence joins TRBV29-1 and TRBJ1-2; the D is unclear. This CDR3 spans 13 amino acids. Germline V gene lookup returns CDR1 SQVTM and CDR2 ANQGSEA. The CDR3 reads CSTLGGSNYGYTF. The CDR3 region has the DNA TGCTCCACCCTTGGTGGGTCTAACTATGGCTACACCTTC.